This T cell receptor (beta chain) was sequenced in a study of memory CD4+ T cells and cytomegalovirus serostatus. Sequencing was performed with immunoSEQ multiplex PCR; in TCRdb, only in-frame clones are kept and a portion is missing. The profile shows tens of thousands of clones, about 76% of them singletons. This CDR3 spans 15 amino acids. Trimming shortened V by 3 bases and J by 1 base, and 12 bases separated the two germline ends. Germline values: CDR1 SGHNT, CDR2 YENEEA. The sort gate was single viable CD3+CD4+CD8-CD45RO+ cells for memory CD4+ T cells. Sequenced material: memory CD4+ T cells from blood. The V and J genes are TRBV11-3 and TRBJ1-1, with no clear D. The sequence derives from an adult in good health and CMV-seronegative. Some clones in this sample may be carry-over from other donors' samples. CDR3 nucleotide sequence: TGTGCCAGCAGCTTGACCGTAGGCAGGAACACTGAAGCTTTCTTT. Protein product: CASSLTVGRNTEAFF.